A single sample is the source of the 5 T cell receptor beta chains below, sequenced in a study of CD8 T cells in Susac syndrome. The RNA, roughly 0.5 to 1 ug, was put through reverse transcription using random hexamers. Each CDR3 protein is one row after TCRdb ran MiXCR on the immunoSEQ multiplex PCR reads. There are a few hundred thousand distinct CDR3 sequences in the sample; approximately 85% occur only once, and about 0.22% lies in the top ten. Sequencing was done on a sample of CD8+ T cells from PBMCs. These TCRs come from a human donor with multiple sclerosis.

This chain joins TRBV3-1 and TRBJ1-2; tentatively, D is TRBD1 (6 bases). The CDR3 sequence is 13 residues long. In germline, CDR1 is LGHDT, CDR2 YNNKEL (reference sequence). Trimming took 3 bases from V and 12 from J, leaving 17 bases between them. CDR3 nucleotides: TGTGCCAGCAGCCACGTACCAGGGGCGGACCACACCTTC. Translating it yields CASSHVPGADHTF.

This clonotype was recorded a few times. The DNA of the CDR3 is TGTGCCAGCAGTTTAGGGGGAACCTACAATGAGCAGTTCTTC. As protein: CASSLGGTYNEQFF. The chain carries TRBV28 and TRBJ2-1, with D possibly being TRBD1 or TRBD2 (5 bases each). The CDR3 length is 14 residues. Germline-derived CDR1 and CDR2 are MDHEN and SYDVKM. V was clipped by 2 bases and J by 2 bases, with 7 bases between them.

J is TRBJ1-1 and V is TRBV11-2; D call uncertain. Germline CDR1 and CDR2: SGHAT and FQNNGV. The length of the CDR3 is 14 residues. V shed 1 base and J shed 4 bases, with 10 bases lying between them. CDR3 protein: CASSLVGSPTEAFF. The CDR3 coding sequence is TGTGCCAGCAGCTTAGTGGGCAGCCCCACTGAAGCTTTCTTT.

This sequence joins TRBV7-4 and TRBJ2-1, with TRBD2 as a possible D gene (5 bases). CDR1 SGHVT and CDR2 SQSDAQ come from the germline V gene. The CDR3 is 15 residues long. V was trimmed by 2 bases and J by 6 bases, leaving 14 bases between them. The CDR3 loop is CASSLTGIQRNEQFF. The CDR3 bases are TGTGCCAGCAGCTTAACCGGGATCCAACGCAATGAGCAGTTCTTC. The variable domain in full, with the rest retrieved from reference TRBV7-4 and TRBJ2-1, is GAGVSQSPRYKVAKRGRDVALRCDSISGHVTLYWYRQTLGQGSEVLTYSQSDAQRDKSGRPSGRFSAERPERSVSTLKIQRTEQGDSAVYLCASSLTGIQRNEQFFGPGTRLTVL.

The DNA of the CDR3 is TGTGCCAGCAGCGCGATTGGGGACACCAGCGCCGGGGAGCTGTTTTTT. Translated: CASSAIGDTSAGELFF. This rearrangement joins TRBV9 to TRBJ2-2; D perhaps matches TRBD1 (6 bases). V was cut by 3 bases and J by 6 bases, with 18 bases left in between. The germline V gene has CDR1 SGDLS and CDR2 YYNGEE. This CDR3 is 16 amino acids long.